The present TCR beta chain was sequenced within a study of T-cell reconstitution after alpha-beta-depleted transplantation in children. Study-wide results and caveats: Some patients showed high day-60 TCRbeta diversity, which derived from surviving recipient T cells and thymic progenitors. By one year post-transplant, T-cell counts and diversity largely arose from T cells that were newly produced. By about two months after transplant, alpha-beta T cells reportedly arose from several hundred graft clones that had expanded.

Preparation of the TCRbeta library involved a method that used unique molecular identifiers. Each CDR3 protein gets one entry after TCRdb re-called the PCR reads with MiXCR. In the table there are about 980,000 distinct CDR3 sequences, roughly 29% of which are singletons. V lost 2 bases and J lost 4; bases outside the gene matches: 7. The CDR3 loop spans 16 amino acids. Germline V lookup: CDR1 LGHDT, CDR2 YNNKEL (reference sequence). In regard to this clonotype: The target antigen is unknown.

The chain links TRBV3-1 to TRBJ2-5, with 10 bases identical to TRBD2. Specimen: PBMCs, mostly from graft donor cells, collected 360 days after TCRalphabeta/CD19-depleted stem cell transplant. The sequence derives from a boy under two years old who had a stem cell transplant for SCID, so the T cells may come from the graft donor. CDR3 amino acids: CASSQRLAGGGETQYF. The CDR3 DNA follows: TGTGCCAGCAGCCAACGATTAGCGGGGGGTGGAGAGACCCAGTACTTC.